Listed below are T cell receptor beta chains from one sample, sequenced in a study of shared clonotypes between healthy human individuals. TCRdb keeps only in-frame clones here, not all; method: immunoSEQ multiplex PCR. The sample comprises 950,000 to 1,300,000 clones, under 80% of which are singletons, and 1.5% rests with the top ten. Sequencing was done on a sample of memory CD4+ T cells sorted from blood. The receptors come from a young man in good health. The CDR3 runs from the conserved cysteine through the conserved F or W. D genes are given only for firm matches. Clone size appears in some rows only: once, few, many, or a class for an expanded clone.

TRBV10-3	.	TRBJ1-2	.	TGTGCCTCATTCGCGGGTCCGGGGACTAACTATGGCTACACCTTC	CASFAGPGTNYGYTF
TRBV28	.	TRBJ1-4	.	TGTGCCAGCAGTTTATACCTCGCAACAACTAATGAAAAACTGTTTTTT	CASSLYLATTNEKLFF
TRBV10-3	TRBD1	TRBJ1-4	.	TGTGCCATCAGGGCAACACAGGGGGCTAATGAAAAACTGTTTTTT	CAIRATQGANEKLFF
TRBV5-1	.	TRBJ1-2	.	TGCGCCAGCAGCTTGGATGGAGGAAAAAGCTATGGCTACACCTTC	CASSLDGGKSYGYTF
TRBV6-1	.	TRBJ1-1	once	TGTGCCAGCAGTGCAACGGACTCCTTGGGGACTGAAGCTTTCTTT	CASSATDSLGTEAFF
TRBV11-2	TRBD2	TRBJ2-3	.	TGTGCCAGCAGCTCCCGAGGGGCGGGGGAGGCCCGGACAGATACGCAGTATTTT	CASSSRGAGEARTDTQYF
TRBV2	TRBD1	TRBJ1-4	.	TGTGCCAGCAGGACGCGACAGGGACCCACAACTAATGAAAAACTGTTTTTT	CASRTRQGPTTNEKLFF
TRBV4-1	.	TRBJ2-1	.	TGCGCCAGCAGCCAAGACCGGAGGCGGAGCGCCTCCTACAATGAGCAGTTCTTC	CASSQDRRRSASYNEQFF
TRBV19	.	TRBJ2-5	.	TGTGCCAGTAGCGAGACATCAGCGGCGGAGACCCAGTACTTC	CASSETSAAETQYF
TRBV10-2	TRBD1	TRBJ2-2	.	TGCGCCAGTCGGGACAGGGCTAACACCGGGGAGCTGTTTTTT	CASRDRANTGELFF
TRBV5-1	.	TRBJ2-7	many	TGCGCCAGCAGCTTGGAGCAGGCGTCGGGATGGGAGCAGTACTTC	CASSLEQASGWEQYF
TRBV7-8	.	TRBJ1-1	once	TGTGCCAGCAGCCCGAGAAAGAACACTGAAGCTTTCTTT	CASSPRKNTEAFF
TRBV2	.	TRBJ1-2	.	TGTGCCAGCAGTGAAAGGGTCGAGGCGGGTGGCTACACCTTC	CASSERVEAGGYTF
TRBV6-1	.	TRBJ1-1	.	TGTGCCAGCAGTGGAGGAGGGACTCTCACTGAAGCTTTCTTT	CASSGGGTLTEAFF
TRBV7-2	.	TRBJ1-4	.	TGTGCCAGCAGCGGACGACAGCCAAATGAAAAACTGTTTTTT	CASSGRQPNEKLFF
TRBV30	.	TRBJ1-1	.	TGTGCCTGGTCCCGCGGGACCGTAGGAGCTGAAGCTTTCTTT	CAWSRGTVGAEAFF
TRBV9	.	TRBJ1-2	once	TGTGCCAGCAGCGTAGGGGCAGGGTACAGCTATGGCTACACCTTC	CASSVGAGYSYGYTF
TRBV11-2	.	TRBJ2-2	.	TGTGCCAGCCAGGGGCGCCTAAACACCGGGGAGCTGTTTTTT	CASQGRLNTGELFF
TRBV5-6	.	TRBJ1-5	.	TGTGCCAGCAGCGCGGGACGGATCAATCAGCCCCAGCATTTT	CASSAGRINQPQHF
TRBV5-5	.	TRBJ1-1	.	TGTGCCAGCAGCCTTTCTGAAGCTTTCTTT	CASSLSEAFF
TRBV7-9	.	TRBJ2-7	.	TGTGCCAGCAGCTTAGTCTACCCCTACGAGCAGTACTTC	CASSLVYPYEQYF
TRBV5-1	.	TRBJ2-2	few	TGCGCCAGCAGCTTGGCTGGCGGGGAAGCCGGGGAGCTGTTTTTT	CASSLAGGEAGELFF
TRBV5-6	TRBD1	TRBJ2-3	.	TGTGCCAGCAGCGGGGGGACAGGAAGAAACACAGATACGCAGTATTTT	CASSGGTGRNTDTQYF
TRBV28	TRBD1	TRBJ1-1	.	TGTGCCAGCGGAAGACAGGGGGCGCGTTTTGAAGCTTTCTTT	CASGRQGARFEAFF
TRBV7-3	TRBD1	TRBJ2-5	.	TGTGCCAGCAGCCGGACAGGGAGGAATGAAGAGACCCAGTACTTC	CASSRTGRNEETQYF
TRBV16	.	TRBJ1-1	.	TGTGCCAGCAGCCAATCCACCACCGGGGGGGCTTTCTTT	CASSQSTTGGAFF
TRBV6-1	TRBD1	TRBJ1-5	many	TGTGCCAGCAGTGACACCTGGGACAGGGGCCAGCATTTT	CASSDTWDRGQHF
TRBV6-5	.	TRBJ1-2	.	TGTGCCAGCAGTTGGAAAGATAACTATGGCTACACCTTC	CASSWKDNYGYTF
TRBV2	TRBD1	TRBJ2-5	.	TGTGCCAGCAGTGTTACTACAGGGGCACAAGAGACCCAGTACTTC	CASSVTTGAQETQYF
TRBV11-2	TRBD2	TRBJ2-3	.	TGTGCCAGCAGCTCTCAGCGGGGCGGCTCAGATACGCAGTATTTT	CASSSQRGGSDTQYF
TRBV6-1	.	TRBJ2-5	.	TGTGCCAGCACTCAGGGGCCGAACCAAGAGACCCAGTACTTC	CASTQGPNQETQYF
TRBV11-2	TRBD1	TRBJ1-3	.	TGTGCCAGCAGCTTGCGGCCGACAGGGGCGGCAAACACCATATATTTT	CASSLRPTGAANTIYF
TRBV6-1	.	TRBJ2-6	.	TGTGCCAGCAGTGACAGGGGGGCTGGGGCCAACGTCCTGACTTTC	CASSDRGAGANVLTF
TRBV5-6	TRBD2	TRBJ2-6	.	TGTGCCAGCAGCCCAAGGGAGGGCCAGACGGGGCGGGCCAACGTCCTGACTTTC	CASSPREGQTGRANVLTF
TRBV7-7	.	TRBJ2-2	.	TGTGCTAGCAGCGCACAGGGAGCCGGGGAGCTGTTTTTT	CASSAQGAGELFF
TRBV5-4	TRBD2	TRBJ2-3	.	TGTGCCAGCAGCTTAACTAGCGGGAGCACAGATACGCAGTATTTT	CASSLTSGSTDTQYF